One TCR beta chain is described in this entry. Its antigen remains undetermined. No base quality values were provided; no much bigger clone lies one nucleotide off. This sample was taken from a study of response to subunit inactivated influenza vaccine (dated by TCRdb to about 2018). With respect to the entire study: Deep quantitative profiling of the T cell receptor repertoire was used in the study to follow responses to a trivalent subunit inactivated influenza vaccine. General study outcomes and caveats: The authors suggested that each seasonal influenza vaccination may recruit only a limited number of new T cells.

Library preparation was by RT-PCR. The run used an Illumina HiSeq 2500. Clones were called with MiXCR by TCRdb after fastp trimmed the public reads at Q25, and only in-frame beta chains were retained. Rows merge per CDR3 protein into single entries with the most common DNA and genes. Across this sample there are hundreds of thousands of distinct CDR3 sequences, with about 15% seen only once. Jointly, the top ten make up approximately 7% of the sample. The junction shows trimming of 8 bases on V and 3 bases on J, and the gene matches do not reach 6 bases of it. The germline V gene provides CDR1 MNHNS and CDR2 SASEGT. Taken from cysteine to phenylalanine, the CDR3 has 15 residues. Solely the CDR3 DNA is kept, with 45 bases framed from the first base.

This sequence uses TRBV6-1 and TRBJ2-7; a stretch of 14 junction bases matches TRBD2. This receptor was obtained from a man aged 45-60 years who received an inactivated influenza vaccine. Donor details come from another sample of the same person, matched by shared clones. The specimen was PBMCs from blood, collected 14 to 15 days before vaccination. The CDR3 region has the sequence CASDGTSGGGYEQYF. The sequenced DNA: TGTGCCAGCGACGGGACTAGCGGGGGAGGCTACGAGCAGTACTTC.